The 15 T cell receptor beta chains reported below all come from one sample, sequenced in a study of T cell clones after liver transplantation. Generated by immunoSEQ multiplex PCR, the TCRdb table keeps only in-frame clones and is missing some. Of tens of thousands of clones listed, over 55% are singletons. Sequencing was performed on CD4+ T cells from blood, taken before liver transplant. The receptors stem from a human donor who received a liver transplant.

The chain joins TRBV5-1 to TRBJ2-5; the D gene is possibly TRBD2 (5 bases). CDR1 and CDR2 from the germline V gene are SGHRS and YFSETQ. Trimming pared 0 bases from V and 1 base from J, leaving 13 bases between. The CDR3 runs to 16 residues. CDR3 coding DNA: TGCGCCAGCAGCTTGGGGGAGATGGTGATCCAAGAGACCCAGTACTTC. This sequence encodes CASSLGEMVIQETQYF. The full variable domain, completed using reference TRBV5-1 and TRBJ2-5, is KAGVTQTPRYLIKTRGQQVTLSCSPISGHRSVSWYQQTPGQGLQFLFEYFSETQRNKGNFPGRFSGRQFSNSRSEMNVSTLELGDSALYLCASSLGEMVIQETQYFGPGTRLLVL.

The chain carries TRBV7-2 and TRBJ2-7, with 13 bases that match TRBD2. CDR1 is SGHTA and CDR2 is FQGNSA in the germline V gene. The CDR3 has 15 residues. The V segment lost 5 bases and the J segment 2 bases; nucleotides outside the gene matches: 3. The CDR3 protein is CASSLTSGGAYEQYF. The CDR3, as DNA: TGTGCCAGCAGCCTAACTAGCGGGGGGGCCTACGAGCAGTACTTC.

The V and J genes are TRBV18 and TRBJ2-7, with 7 bases identical to TRBD2. V was pared by 6 bases and J by 1 base, with 9 bases of the junction left unmatched. The CDR3 has 15 amino acids. Germline CDR1 KGHSH, CDR2 LQKENI. CDR3 sequence: CASSSAGVKSYEQYF. DNA of the CDR3: TGTGCCAGCTCTTCCGCGGGGGTAAAGTCCTACGAGCAGTACTTC.

The rearrangement joins TRBV6-5 to TRBJ1-4; D is unclear. There are 13 residues in the CDR3. The ends were cut back, 6 bases at V and 8 bases at J, with 13 bases in the middle. Germline assignment: CDR1 MNHEY and CDR2 SVGAGI. CDR3 in amino acids: CASRGRVGEKLFF. In nucleotides, the CDR3 is TGTGCCAGCAGGGGGAGGGTAGGCGAAAAACTGTTTTTT.

The chain recombines TRBV28 with TRBJ2-3, with 7 nucleotides matching TRBD2. J was trimmed by 3 bases and V by 6 bases; bases with no gene match: 9. In germline, CDR1 is MDHEN, CDR2 SYDVKM. The length of the CDR3 is 15 residues. CDR3: CASSVSGALTDTQYF. The CDR3 DNA is TGTGCCAGCAGCGTCAGCGGGGCCCTGACAGATACGCAGTATTTT.

The chain uses TRBV28 and TRBJ1-1; TRBD1 might be the D (6 bases). The V gene's germline CDR1 is MDHEN and CDR2 SYDVKM. The CDR3 totals 15 residues. V was shortened by 5 bases and J by 3 bases, with 16 bases between the two germline ends. CDR3 region: CASSPPTGMYTEAFF. DNA for the CDR3: TGTGCCAGCAGTCCTCCCACAGGGATGTACACTGAAGCTTTCTTT.

V is TRBV6-6 and J is TRBJ2-7; the match to TRBD1 covers 8 bases. The CDR3 sequence is 12 residues long. Germline CDR1 and CDR2: MNHNY and SVGAGI (reference sequence). J lost 5 bases, V lost 6 bases, and 3 bases had no gene match. CDR3 nucleotides: TGTGCCAGCAGCGGACAGGGCCACGAGCAGTACTTC. Translation gives CASSGQGHEQYF.

V usage is TRBV6-4 and J usage is TRBJ2-1, with D possibly matching TRBD2 (6 bases). The CDR3 loop spans 12 amino acids. The V end lost 0 bases, the J end lost 13 bases, and 10 bases lay between the germline ends. From germline, CDR1 is MRHNA and CDR2 SNTAGT. The CDR3 DNA is TGTGCCAGCAGTGACTCGGGGGGATCCCAGTTCTTC. This codes for CASSDSGGSQFF.

The rearrangement links TRBV28 to TRBJ1-1, with D possibly being TRBD1 (6 bases). This CDR3 contains 15 residues. The germline gives CDR1 MDHEN, CDR2 SYDVKM. Trimming removed 5 bases from V and 1 base from J, with 14 bases in between. In DNA, the CDR3 is TGTGCCAGCAGTAATCAGGGGCGGTCGAACACTGAAGCTTTCTTT. The encoded protein is CASSNQGRSNTEAFF.

The V gene is TRBV9, the J gene TRBJ1-6; no clear D. The CDR3 sequence is 15 residues long. Germline V gene sequence: CDR1 SGDLS, CDR2 YYNGEE. V was pared by 4 bases and J by 6 bases, with 14 bases between. CDR3 sequence: CASSLEGFPNSPLHF. The CDR3 nucleotides read TGTGCCAGCAGCCTTGAGGGTTTCCCTAATTCACCCCTCCACTTT. Full variable domain (remainder filled in from reference TRBV9 and TRBJ1-6): DSGVTQTPKHLITATGQRVTLRCSPRSGDLSVYWYQQSLDQGLQFLIQYYNGEERAKGNILERFSAQQFPDLHSELNLSSLELGDSALYFCASSLEGFPNSPLHFGNGTRLTVT.

V and J are TRBV10-3 and TRBJ1-6; 10 bases line up with TRBD1. From germline, CDR1 is ENHRY and CDR2 SYGVKD. Trimming cost V 8 bases and J 9 bases; bases outside gene matches: 1. The CDR3 is made up of 12 amino acids. CDR3 sequence (DNA): TGTGCCATCGGGACAGGGGTTTCACCCCTCCACTTT. This sequence encodes CAIGTGVSPLHF.

CDR3 sequence: CASSLFGSNSPLHF. The CDR3 nucleotides are TGTGCCAGCAGCTTGTTTGGCTCTAATTCACCCCTCCACTTT. The chain is built from TRBV5-4 and TRBJ1-6, with D unresolved. Trimming took off 1 base at V and 6 bases at J, with 8 bases between the two ends. The CDR3 totals 14 residues. The germline V gene has CDR1 SGHNT and CDR2 YYREEE (reference sequence).

The chain employs TRBV6-5 and TRBJ2-7; perhaps TRBD1 as D (5 bases). Per germline, CDR1 MNHEY and CDR2 SVGAGI. Deletions cut 7 bases from V and 7 bases from J, with 14 bases between. The CDR3 loop spans 12 amino acids. The CDR3 loop reads CASKGRAREQYF. CDR3 sequence (DNA): TGTGCCAGCAAAGGCAGGGCGAGGGAGCAGTACTTC.

As concerns this clone: The junction departs from germline at one end; a sequencing error may be responsible. V usage is TRBV7-7 and J usage is TRBJ2-1, with 7 bases lining up with TRBD1. The CDR3 is 17 residues long. Germline V gene data show CDR1 as SSHAT and CDR2 as FNYEAQ (reference sequence). The CDR3 DNA sequence: TGTGCTAGCAGCTTAGGGAGTGGGACAGTCTCCTACAATGAGCAGTTCTTC. Residues: CASSLGSGTVSYNEQFF.

The rearrangement uses TRBV5-1 and TRBJ2-7; a weak D match, TRBD2 (7 bases). Per the germline V gene, CDR1 is SGHRS and CDR2 is YFSETQ. Trimming took 0 bases from V and 2 from J, leaving 12 bases between them. CDR3 size: 15 residues. Here the CDR3 reads CASSLVGGGTYEQYF. CDR3 sequence (DNA): TGCGCCAGCAGCTTGGTAGGGGGGGGGACCTACGAGCAGTACTTC.